Listed below are T cell receptor beta chains from one sample, sequenced in a study of cytomegalovirus exposure and HLA in healthy donors. Sequencing used immunoSEQ multiplex PCR; TCRdb keeps in-frame clones, though not all of them. Of 180,000 or so clones in the sample, around 77% were seen once. Sequences were obtained from PBMCs. These receptors were obtained from a female donor in good health and CMV-seronegative. Both conserved end residues are part of each CDR3.

TRBV6-5 CASSYSEGVGYGYTF
TRBV5-6 CASSLGGNTEAFF
TRBV5-1 CASTLEGSTDTQYF
TRBV2 CASNTRVNQKNTGELFF
TRBV6-1 CASMQSTGTEQPQHF
TRBV19 CATKRANTEAFF
TRBV5-6 CASSFKTGLGDTQYF
TRBV28 CASRTGGKEQYF
TRBV7-9 CASSLPGQGARGEQYF
TRBV5-4 CASSLTHEAPNTEAFF
TRBV7-3 CASSLTGQGHEQYF
TRBV7-9 CASSLEGGPGVTEAFF
TRBV6-5 CASAGGNYGYTF
TRBV7-2 CASSSRVLTDTQYF
TRBV7-3 CASSLAGVGYSPLHF
TRBV11-2 CASSLEGGTSGSPLNEQFF
TRBV18 CASSPKNPGSGANVLTF
TRBV5-1 CASRDRDYGYTF
TRBV10-1 CASSELAGFPNEQFF
TRBV7-9 CASSVVIGEAPEQYF
TRBV4-1 CASSQDRALAYEQHF
TRBV7-9 CASSMAGGGSGNTIYF
TRBV6-6 CASSYSFDSPFYGYTF
TRBV9 CASRASGGAGNEQFF
TRBV7-9 CASRYPVGTGNTEAFF
TRBV19 CASSVRGGAGDTQYF
TRBV28 CASSSRLQGYTF
TRBV28 CASSPGQGIQGYTF
TRBV5-8 CASSLWQFTNPPNEKLFF
TRBV5-5 CASSSERGRRTGELFF
TRBV10-1 CASSESIGTGASDTQYF
TRBV18 CASSPPTSGSSIDEQFF
TRBV13 CASSPRQGAGELFF
TRBV30 CAWSPMGTGTNTIYF
TRBV30 CAWRRTGVYGYTF
TRBV10-3 CAISGQGAHEQYF
TRBV19 CASSTTTGDTQYF
TRBV7-3 CASSSSRLTLPSGNSDTQYF
TRBV4-3 CASSQDPGQGARETQYF
TRBV6-4 CASKGHANTGELFF
TRBV7-3 CASSLRAGAGINEQFF
TRBV27 CASRLLKAGANEKLFF
TRBV6-5 CASSYSRASDEQFF
TRBV19 CASRPTGESYGYTF
TRBV11-2 CASSLDMLTGVHTEAFF
TRBV29-1 CSGSQGANYGYTF
TRBV28 CASRGRGAGGNTIYF
TRBV9 CASSVDFKGAGGELFF
TRBV7-2 CASSLAGQGASNIQYF
TRBV5-1 CASSLEGTAYNEQFF
TRBV28 CATSWGVNQPQHF
TRBV19 CASSIGGVGGELFF
TRBV28 CASWGDSYEQYF
TRBV27 CASSLRLAITETQYF